A selection of T cell receptor beta chains follows, all from one sample in a study of identical twins. TCRdb recomputed calls from the 5' RACE reads with MiXCR, one row per CDR3 protein. The table shows fewer than 550,000 distinct CDR3 sequences, with 14% occurring only once. The same data also contributed to another study, on yellow fever vaccine responses in identical twins.

The sample consisted of CD4+ T cells sorted from blood. The source is a woman aged 18-30 years in good health. Both conserved end residues are part of each CDR3. D genes are given only for firm matches. Some rows mark clone size as missing; the rest say once, few, many or name a class of expanded clone.

V	size	J	D	CDR3	DNA
TRBV4-1	few	TRBJ2-1	TRBD2	CASSQDSGTGLAGGGANEQFF	TGCGCCAGCAGCCAAGACTCCGGGACGGGACTAGCGGGAGGTGGGGCCAATGAGCAGTTCTTC
TRBV5-1	-	TRBJ2-7	-	CASKLGWGAYSYEQYF	TGCGCCAGTAAGCTTGGGTGGGGGGCATATTCCTACGAGCAGTACTTC
TRBV15	few	TRBJ2-7	TRBD1	CATSRAGTGGYEQYF	TGTGCCACCAGCAGGGCTGGGACAGGGGGCTACGAGCAGTACTTC
TRBV18	-	TRBJ2-1	TRBD2	CASSPPVLAAYNEQFF	TGTGCCAGCTCACCACCTGTACTAGCGGCTTACAATGAGCAGTTCTTC
TRBV10-3	few	TRBJ2-3	-	CAIAGADTQYF	TGTGCCATCGCTGGAGCGGATACGCAGTATTTT
TRBV29-1	few	TRBJ2-5	TRBD1	CSVRTGTYQETQYF	TGCAGCGTTCGGACAGGGACGTACCAAGAGACCCAGTACTTC
TRBV6-2/TRBV6-3	-	TRBJ2-1	TRBD2	CASRSLAASSYNEQFF	TGTGCCAGCAGGTCACTAGCGGCAAGCTCCTACAATGAGCAGTTCTTC
TRBV4-1	-	TRBJ2-1	-	CASSPITNNEQFF	TGCGCCAGCAGCCCCATCACGAACAATGAGCAGTTCTTC
TRBV21-1	few	TRBJ2-5	-	CASRRAPIKKETQYF	TGTGCCAGCAGGAGAGCGCCAATTAAAAAAGAGACCCAGTACTTC
TRBV29-1	-	TRBJ2-7	-	CSVRRRVGEQYF	TGCAGCGTTCGACGAAGGGTAGGGGAGCAGTACTTC
TRBV30	-	TRBJ2-2	-	CAWSEGPGELFF	TGTGCCTGGAGCGAGGGCCCCGGGGAGCTGTTTTTT
TRBV6-6	-	TRBJ2-7	-	CASSYEQAYEQYF	TGTGCCAGCAGTTACGAACAGGCCTACGAGCAGTACTTC
TRBV3-1	few	TRBJ2-2	TRBD2	CASSQKGPGLAGTGELFF	TGTGCCAGCAGCCAAAAGGGGCCGGGACTAGCGGGCACCGGGGAGCTGTTTTTT
TRBV10-3	few	TRBJ1-2	-	CAISESGILEGYTF	TGTGCCATCAGTGAGTCAGGAATCTTGGAGGGCTACACCTTC
TRBV27	few	TRBJ2-7	-	CASSSSRAAIYEQYF	TGTGCCAGCAGTTCCTCAAGAGCGGCTATTTACGAGCAGTACTTC
TRBV12-3/TRBV12-4	many	TRBJ2-2	TRBD1	CASSPNRGSTGELFF	TGTGCCAGCAGTCCCAACAGGGGGAGCACCGGGGAGCTGTTTTTT
TRBV30	few	TRBJ2-2	-	CASGAGELFF	TGTGCCTCTGGGGCCGGGGAGCTGTTTTTT
TRBV29-1	-	TRBJ2-2	-	CSVESPTPTGELFF	TGCAGCGTTGAGTCCCCAACACCCACCGGGGAGCTGTTTTTT
TRBV7-9	many	TRBJ2-7	-	CASSSTKDYEQYF	TGTGCCAGCAGCTCGACGAAGGATTACGAGCAGTACTTC
TRBV19	-	TRBJ1-1	TRBD1	CASSIRRLTGLDTEAFF	TGTGCCAGTAGTATACGTCGACTGACAGGGCTGGACACTGAAGCTTTCTTT
TRBV29-1	-	TRBJ2-3	TRBD2	CSVDLGLAGGGTQYF	TGCAGCGTTGACTTGGGACTAGCGGGAGGAGGTACGCAGTATTTT
TRBV6-5	many	TRBJ1-1	-	CASSRGNTEAFF	TGTGCCAGCAGTAGGGGGAACACTGAAGCTTTCTTT
TRBV18	-	TRBJ2-7	-	CASSPAPKSDEQYF	TGTGCCAGCTCACCCGCGCCGAAATCCGACGAGCAGTACTTC
TRBV12-3/TRBV12-4	-	TRBJ1-2	-	CASSLIDGYTF	TGTGCCAGCAGTTTAATCGATGGCTACACCTTC
TRBV6-1	few	TRBJ1-2	TRBD1	CASRDTGTGETYGYTF	TGTGCCAGCAGAGATACCGGGACAGGGGAAACCTATGGCTACACCTTC
TRBV6-4	-	TRBJ2-4	-	CAFCSNRPEGRLAKNIQYF	TGTGCCTTCTGTTCCAACCGACCAGAAGGTCGTTTAGCCAAAAACATTCAGTACTTC
TRBV24-1	few	TRBJ2-3	TRBD2	CATSDASGRVTDTQYF	TGTGCCACCAGTGACGCGAGCGGGAGGGTAACAGATACGCAGTATTTT
TRBV7-2	-	TRBJ2-7	-	CASSLAHNGRTYEQYF	TGTGCCAGCAGCTTAGCGCACAACGGGAGAACCTACGAGCAGTACTTC
TRBV12-3/TRBV12-4	-	TRBJ1-6	-	CASSLGLNNSPLHF	TGTGCCAGCAGTTTAGGACTGAATAATTCTCCCCTCCACTTT
TRBV18	-	TRBJ2-2	TRBD1	CASFQGAKIFTGELFF	TGTGCCAGCTTCCAGGGGGCGAAGATTTTTACCGGGGAGCTGTTTTTT
TRBV9	-	TRBJ1-1	-	CASSVEDSRWAFF	TGTGCCAGCAGCGTAGAAGACTCACGATGGGCTTTCTTT
TRBV5-5	few	TRBJ2-7	-	CASSLLQAPNEQYF	TGTGCCAGCAGCTTGCTACAGGCCCCCAACGAGCAGTACTTC
TRBV20-1	-	TRBJ2-4	TRBD2	CSASGLAGGLGPKNIQYF	TGCAGTGCCTCAGGACTAGCGGGAGGGTTGGGGCCCAAAAACATTCAGTACTTC